These T cell receptor beta chains were read from a single sample in a study of T-cell reconstitution after alpha-beta-depleted transplantation in children. TCRdb re-derived calls from the PCR reads in MiXCR, one entry per CDR3 protein. The data hold about 600,000 distinct CDR3 sequences, with 13% observed a single time. The sequencing used PBMCs, mostly from graft donor cells, collected 360 days after TCRalphabeta/CD19-depleted stem cell transplant. The receptors shown here come from a male patient between 5 and 17 years old who had a stem cell transplant for acute myeloid leukemia, so the T cells may come from the graft donor. Both conserved end residues are part of each CDR3. The order of the fields is J gene, D gene, clone size, V gene, CDR3 protein, CDR3 DNA. D genes are given only for firm matches. Part of the rows lack a size; the others show once, few, many or a class for expanded clones.

TRBJ2-1	TRBD2	-	TRBV4-3	CASSQLGSGGYNEQFF	TGCGCCAGCAGCCAACTGGGTAGCGGGGGTTACAATGAGCAGTTCTTC
TRBJ2-5	TRBD1	-	TRBV6-1	CASSKRQGVEETQYF	TGTGCCAGCAGCAAACGACAGGGAGTGGAAGAGACCCAGTACTTC
TRBJ2-7	-	-	TRBV7-9	CASSPWETESSYEQYF	TGTGCCAGCAGCCCATGGGAGACGGAGAGCTCCTACGAGCAGTACTTC
TRBJ1-2	-	few	TRBV5-6	CASSLVTPGAYGYTF	TGTGCCAGCAGCTTGGTCACACCGGGGGCATATGGCTACACCTTC
TRBJ2-5	TRBD1	-	TRBV27	CASTPRGYQETQYF	TGTGCCAGCACGCCCAGGGGGTACCAAGAGACCCAGTACTTC
TRBJ2-7	TRBD2	-	TRBV18	CASSPLAGQGEQYF	TGTGCCAGCTCACCACTAGCGGGACAAGGGGAGCAGTACTTC
TRBJ2-2	-	many	TRBV24-1	CATSPGSGELFF	TGTGCCACCAGTCCCGGGTCCGGGGAGCTGTTTTTT
TRBJ2-1	TRBD2	many	TRBV6-2/TRBV6-3	CASSRLAGVSYNEQFF	TGTGCCAGCAGCCGACTAGCGGGAGTGTCCTACAATGAGCAGTTCTTC
TRBJ2-5	TRBD2	few	TRBV4-3	CASSQDTAGGQETQYF	TGCGCCAGCAGCCAAGATACAGCGGGAGGCCAGGAGACCCAGTACTTC
TRBJ2-3	TRBD2	-	TRBV28	CASSPQGLAGGPTDTQYF	TGTGCCAGCAGTCCCCAGGGACTAGCGGGAGGGCCAACAGATACGCAGTATTTT
TRBJ1-2	-	-	TRBV29-1	CSTSRGRNYGYTF	TGCAGCACGTCCCGGGGGCGCAACTATGGCTACACCTTC
TRBJ2-1	-	-	TRBV27	CASSAEQGYNEQFF	TGTGCCAGCAGTGCAGAACAGGGATACAATGAGCAGTTCTTC
TRBJ2-7	TRBD2	-	TRBV7-2	CASSPWTSGREQYF	TGTGCCAGCAGCCCGTGGACTAGCGGACGCGAGCAGTACTTC
TRBJ1-2	-	few	TRBV12-3/TRBV12-4	CASSFQGDGYTF	TGTGCCAGCAGTTTCCAAGGCGATGGCTACACCTTC
TRBJ2-5	TRBD1	few	TRBV5-1	CASTAGTGYETQYF	TGCGCCAGCACCGCGGGGACAGGGTACGAGACCCAGTACTTC
TRBJ1-1	TRBD1	many	TRBV6-5	CASSYYSGQSNTEAFF	TGTGCCAGCAGTTACTACTCGGGACAGTCGAACACTGAAGCTTTCTTT
TRBJ2-1	-	-	TRBV12-3/TRBV12-4	CASSLKAWYNEQFF	TGTGCCAGCAGTTTAAAGGCGTGGTACAATGAGCAGTTCTTC
TRBJ2-5	-	few	TRBV24-1	CATSDFGPEETQYF	TGTGCCACCAGTGATTTCGGTCCCGAAGAGACCCAGTACTTC
TRBJ1-3	TRBD1	-	TRBV20-1	CSARAGQGFNTIYF	TGCAGTGCTAGGGCGGGACAGGGTTTCAACACCATATATTTT
TRBJ2-1	TRBD2	few	TRBV5-1	CASSLRTSGNYEQFF	TGCGCCAGCAGCTTGAGGACTAGCGGGAACTATGAGCAGTTCTTC
TRBJ2-7	TRBD2	few	TRBV29-1	CSVDGVLAGSEQYF	TGCAGCGTTGACGGGGTACTAGCGGGATCCGAGCAGTACTTC
TRBJ2-3	-	many	TRBV20-1	CSETGPASTDTQYF	TGCAGTGAGACCGGGCCCGCTAGCACAGATACGCAGTATTTT
TRBJ2-7	-	few	TRBV10-3	CAISDGRITYEQYF	TGTGCCATCAGTGACGGCAGGATAACCTACGAGCAGTACTTC
TRBJ2-7	TRBD1	few	TRBV29-1	CSVAGTASFPYEQYF	TGCAGCGTTGCCGGGACAGCGTCTTTTCCCTACGAGCAGTACTTC
TRBJ2-3	TRBD2	-	TRBV12-3/TRBV12-4	CASSPGGRVLTDTQYF	TGTGCCAGCAGCCCGGGGGGGAGGGTCTTGACAGATACGCAGTATTTT
TRBJ2-3	-	many	TRBV7-6	CASSLVLGGADTQYF	TGTGCCAGCAGCTTAGTTTTGGGGGGCGCAGATACGCAGTATTTT
TRBJ2-5	-	-	TRBV3-1	CASSQGLTGTKQKTQYF	TGTGCCAGCAGCCAAGGCCTCACCGGGACCAAACAAAAGACCCAGTACTTC
TRBJ2-7	TRBD2	-	TRBV4-2	CASSQGTSGQSSYEQYF	TGTGCCAGCAGCCAAGGAACTAGCGGACAAAGCTCCTACGAGCAGTACTTC
TRBJ2-7	-	many	TRBV29-1	CSVDGGSYEQYF	TGCAGCGTTGATGGGGGATCCTACGAGCAGTACTTC
TRBJ1-1	-	-	TRBV3-1	CASSQDRHTEVFF	TGTGCCAGCAGCCAAGATAGGCACACTGAAGTTTTCTTT
TRBJ2-3	-	-	TRBV9	CASSIVTDTQYF	TGTGCCAGCTCAATAGTCACAGATACGCAGTATTTT
TRBJ2-1	TRBD2	few	TRBV9	CASSVDPTSGPDNEQFF	TGTGCCAGCAGCGTAGACCCAACTAGCGGGCCTGACAATGAGCAGTTCTTC
TRBJ2-3	-	few	TRBV20-1	CSARADRAAGGSAPDTQYF	TGCAGTGCTAGGGCCGACAGGGCGGCGGGAGGATCAGCACCGGATACGCAGTATTTT
TRBJ2-7	TRBD2	-	TRBV5-1	CASSPGLAGLNPYEQYF	TGCGCCAGCAGCCCGGGACTAGCGGGACTCAACCCATACGAGCAGTACTTC
TRBJ1-5	-	few	TRBV7-2	CASSLAIPGTRPQHF	TGTGCCAGCAGCTTAGCAATTCCGGGGACTCGGCCCCAGCATTTT
TRBJ2-6	-	-	TRBV11-1	CASSRPLDPGANVLTF	TGTGCCAGCAGCCGCCCATTGGACCCTGGGGCCAACGTCCTGACTTTC
TRBJ2-7	TRBD2	-	TRBV7-6	CATAGGPTYEQYF	TGTGCCACCGCGGGAGGGCCTACCTACGAGCAGTACTTC
TRBJ2-3	TRBD2	-	TRBV2	CASSDKPGGQDTQYF	TGTGCCAGCAGTGACAAACCGGGAGGGCAAGATACGCAGTATTTT
TRBJ2-1	-	-	TRBV20-1	CSARDTGQKQFF	TGCAGTGCTAGAGATACAGGACAGAAACAGTTCTTC
TRBJ2-7	TRBD1	-	TRBV27	CASSSRGTGVFYEQYF	TGTGCCAGCAGTTCGCGCGGGACAGGAGTCTTCTACGAGCAGTACTTC
TRBJ2-4	-	many	TRBV30	CAWSVRGQGGNIQYF	TGTGCCTGGAGTGTACGAGGTCAGGGTGGAAACATTCAGTACTTC
TRBJ2-2	-	few	TRBV4-3	CASSQEMTGFTGELFF	TGCGCCAGCAGCCAAGAGATGACAGGTTTTACCGGGGAGCTGTTTTTT
TRBJ2-7	-	few	TRBV4-3	CASSQDAGQSYEQYF	TGCGCCAGCAGCCAAGACGCGGGACAGTCCTACGAGCAGTACTTC
TRBJ2-1	TRBD1	many	TRBV20-1	CSASGRTGGYYNEQFF	TGCAGTGCTAGTGGACGGACAGGGGGTTACTACAATGAGCAGTTCTTC
TRBJ2-3	-	few	TRBV3-1	CASSQVTVRESTDTQYF	TGTGCCAGCAGCCAAGTCACCGTTCGGGAGAGCACAGATACGCAGTATTTT
TRBJ2-2	-	-	TRBV19	CASSMNRVWYTGELFF	TGTGCCAGTAGTATGAACAGGGTCTGGTACACCGGGGAGCTGTTTTTT
TRBJ2-1	TRBD2	-	TRBV20-1	CSARAGGLNNEQFF	TGCAGTGCTAGGGCGGGAGGCCTGAACAATGAGCAGTTCTTC
TRBJ2-5	-	many	TRBV29-1	CSVGETQYF	TGCAGCGTGGGGGAGACCCAGTACTTC
TRBJ1-5	TRBD1	few	TRBV6-5	CASSYSTGNQPQHF	TGTGCCAGCAGTTACTCGACAGGGAATCAGCCCCAGCATTTT
TRBJ1-5	TRBD1	few	TRBV10-3	CAISEDRGSNQPQHF	TGTGCCATCAGTGAGGACAGGGGTAGCAATCAGCCCCAGCATTTT
TRBJ1-1	TRBD1	many	TRBV20-1	CSARWTGDTEAFF	TGCAGTGCTCGATGGACAGGGGACACTGAAGCTTTCTTT
TRBJ2-5	TRBD2	many	TRBV27	CASSPGGGETQYF	TGTGCCAGCAGCCCCGGCGGGGGGGAGACCCAGTACTTC
TRBJ1-4	-	-	TRBV12-3/TRBV12-4	CASSPSPRQEPFF	TGTGCCAGCAGTCCCTCACCCCGGCAGGAGCCGTTTTTT
TRBJ1-5	-	few	TRBV25-1	CASSEEGEGDQPQHF	TGTGCCAGCAGTGAAGAGGGAGAGGGGGATCAGCCCCAGCATTTT